These 11 T cell receptor beta chains were all obtained from the same sample, sequenced in a study of CD8+CD57+ T cells in acquired aplastic anemia. Flow cytometry had shown expanded CD8+CD57+ cells in the patients chosen for sequencing. Using genomic DNA as the template, TCR beta VDJ and CDR3 profiling was carried out. TCRdb called the reads again in MiXCR, with one record for every CDR3 protein. The profile shows hundreds of thousands of distinct CDR3 sequences, roughly 53% of them singletons. Sequenced: sorted CD4+, CD8+, or CD8+CD57+ T cells (not recorded which) from PBMCs. Receptors were obtained from a human donor with aplastic anemia.

This clonotype was observed a few times. The chain joins TRBV20-1 to TRBJ2-1, with 11 bases matching TRBD2. Germline V CDR1 and CDR2: DFQATT, SNEGSKA (reference sequence). V shed 1 base and J 0 bases; nucleotides not matched to a gene: 5. CDR3 length: 17 residues. The CDR3 here is CSARGGSGGGSYNEQFF. CDR3 DNA sequence: TGCAGTGCTAGAGGAGGTAGCGGGGGGGGCTCCTACAATGAGCAGTTCTTC.

This clonotype has a count of ten or more. The chain combines TRBV6-2 or TRBV6-3 with TRBJ2-7; 9 bases map to TRBD2. This CDR3 spans 15 amino acids. The germline V gene encodes CDR1 MNHEY and CDR2 SVGEGT. The V and J ends lost 8 bases and 7 bases, in that order; junction bases with no gene match: 15. The CDR3 spells CASSPRGAGGHEQYF. The CDR3 DNA is TGTGCCAGCTCGCCCCGGGGAGCGGGAGGCCATGAGCAGTACTTC.

V and J are TRBV7-9 and TRBJ2-7, with D maybe TRBD1 (5 bases). Trimming left V 6 bases short and J 2 bases short, with 17 bases between. The CDR3 spans 15 residues. Germline CDR1 reads SEHNR; CDR2 reads FQNEAQ (reference sequence). The CDR3 protein is CASRFRNRFAYEQYF. In DNA form, the CDR3 reads TGTGCCAGCAGATTCCGAAACAGGTTTGCCTACGAGCAGTACTTC.

The CDR3: CASAKAGGPTYEQYF. CDR3 DNA: TGTGCCAGCGCAAAGGCGGGGGGTCCAACCTACGAGCAGTACTTC. This rearrangement joins TRBV19 to TRBJ2-7; TRBD2 matches at 8 bases. With V trimmed by 9 bases and J by 2 bases, 12 bases remained unmatched. The CDR3 is 15 residues long. Germline V gene lookup returns CDR1 LNHDA and CDR2 SQIVND (reference sequence).

The chain joins TRBV14 to TRBJ1-1; D uncertain. Per germline, CDR1 SGHDN and CDR2 FVKESK. This CDR3 comprises 13 residues. The V end was cut by 0 bases, the J end by 8 bases, with 10 bases between. The DNA for the CDR3 is TGTGCCAGCAGCCAAGATCTGGGGTCAGAAGCTTTCTTT. Residues: CASSQDLGSEAFF.

Ten or more counts support this clonotype. V usage is TRBV19 and J usage is TRBJ1-2, with 9 bases that match TRBD1. J lost 2 bases, V lost 6 bases, and 7 bases had no gene match. Looked up from germline, CDR1 is LNHDA and CDR2 is SQIVND (reference sequence). This CDR3 region has 15 residues. The CDR3 reads CASSRGQGWNYGYTF. CDR3 DNA: TGTGCCAGTAGCCGGGGACAGGGATGGAACTATGGCTACACCTTC.

The genes are TRBV28 and TRBJ1-6; D uncertain. Deletions cut 5 bases from V and 6 bases from J, with 8 bases between. This CDR3 spans 13 amino acids. Germline loops: CDR1 MDHEN, CDR2 SYDVKM. In DNA, the CDR3 is TGTGCCAGCAGTCTCACGTTTAATTCACCCCTCCACTTT. The encoded protein is CASSLTFNSPLHF.

This clonotype has ten or more counts. This chain links TRBV3-1 with TRBJ2-3; D not certain. Trimming removed 1 base from V and 6 bases from J, with 8 bases in between. Germline V gives CDR1 LGHDT, CDR2 YNNKEL (reference sequence). CDR3 length: 13 residues. As DNA, the CDR3 is TGTGCCAGCAGCCAAGGTGGTATTGATACGCAGTATTTT. It is translated as CASSQGGIDTQYF.

This clonotype was observed at least ten times. The V call is TRBV4-1, the J call TRBJ1-2; no definite D call. The ends were cut back, 3 bases at V and 6 bases at J, with 20 bases in the middle. Germline assignment: CDR1 MGHRA and CDR2 YSYEKL. The CDR3 covers 16 residues. Here the CDR3 reads CASSQRSGPIPDGYTF. CDR3 DNA sequence: TGCGCCAGCAGCCAGAGAAGCGGCCCAATCCCGGATGGCTACACCTTC.

The chain combines TRBV7-8 with TRBJ2-7; 10 bases match TRBD2. The CDR3 extends over 15 amino acids. The germline V gene has CDR1 SGHVS and CDR2 FQNEAQ. With 2 bases clipped from V and 5 bases from J, the junction kept 6 bases outside the gene matches. The CDR3 DNA follows: TGTGCCAGCAGCTTAACTAGCGGGAACGACAACGAGCAGTACTTC. Translation gives CASSLTSGNDNEQYF.

This clonotype was counted between two and nine times. The gene calls are TRBV15 and TRBJ2-1, with TRBD2 matching 10 bases. V trimming: 0 bases; J trimming: 3 bases; junction bases outside the gene matches: 5. This CDR3 has 17 residues. Looked up from germline, CDR1 is LNHNV and CDR2 is YYDKDF (reference sequence). This CDR3 is CATSRDGRTSGYNEQFF. The CDR3 DNA reads TGTGCCACCAGCAGAGATGGGCGGACTAGCGGCTACAATGAGCAGTTCTTC.